What follows are 10 T cell receptor beta chains derived from one specimen sequenced in a study of molecular identifiers for immune sequencing clone quantification (dated by TCRdb to the late 2010s). The library relied on PCR. Sequencing used an Illumina HiSeq 4000. TCRdb took the public reads, trimmed them with fastp at Q25, ran MiXCR for clone calling and kept in-frame beta chains. Every CDR3 protein is listed once, alongside the most common genes and DNA of its rows. For this sample there are about 70,000 distinct CDR3 sequences; around 18% appear just once. About 1.6% of the sample is taken by the ten largest. The sequenced sample consisted of naive CD8+ T cells from blood, with Jurkat cell RNA spiked in. Reading the label with the study, this specimen's cell subset or site is: FACS-sorted CD8+CD4-CCR7+CD45RA+ naive T cells. These receptors were obtained from a human donor in good health. Some libraries in this study had Jurkat cell RNA spiked in.

This clonotype was observed a few times. V is TRBV5-4 and J is TRBJ2-7, with a tentative D call TRBD1 (6 bases). Deletions cut 0 bases from V and 5 bases from J, with 9 bases between. From germline, CDR1 is SGHNT and CDR2 YYREEE (reference sequence). The CDR3 has 13 residues. The DNA for the CDR3 is TGTGCCAGCAGCTTGGTCGGGGACAACGAGCAGTACTTC. Protein product: CASSLVGDNEQYF. The full variable domain, with the rest looked up from reference TRBV5-4 and TRBJ2-7, is ETGVTQSPTHLIKTRGQQVTLRCSSQSGHNTVSWYQQALGQGPQFIFQYYREEENGRGNFPPRFSGLQFPNYSSELNVNALELDDSALYLCASSLVGDNEQYFGPGTRLTVT.

A remark on this clonotype: One base away lies a much larger clone, so this may be a sequencing read error. This sequence joins TRBV29-1 and TRBJ2-7; D gene uncertain. The CDR3 extends over 12 amino acids. Germline V lookup: CDR1 SQVTM, CDR2 ANQGSEA. This chain's CDR3 is CSIEDQRYEQYF. CDR3 nucleotide sequence: TGCAGCATTGAAGATCAGAGATACGAGCAGTACTTC.

To note about this clonotype: A much larger clonotype is one base distant, so this may be a read error. J is TRBJ2-7 and V is TRBV10-3; D perhaps matches TRBD2 (7 bases). Germline V lookup: CDR1 ENHRY, CDR2 SYGVKD. Between the trimmed V and J ends, which lost 7 bases and 5 bases, there was a span of 15 bases. CDR3 length: 13 amino acids. The CDR3 loop reads CAINLGGGDEQYF. The DNA of the CDR3 is TGTGCCATCAATCTTGGCGGGGGCGACGAGCAGTACTTC.

This clonotype has at least ten counts. The rearrangement links TRBV25-1 to TRBJ2-5; the match to TRBD1 covers 7 bases. The V segment lost 1 base and the J segment 2 bases; nucleotides outside the gene matches: 7. The CDR3 runs 16 residues. Germline V CDR1 and CDR2: MGHDK, SYGVNS. CDR3 sequence (DNA): TGTGCCAGCAGTGAATGGGGGACAGTAACTCAAGAGACCCAGTACTTC. Protein: CASSEWGTVTQETQYF. The variable domain in full, completed from reference TRBV25-1 and TRBJ2-5, reads EADIYQTPRYLVIGTGKKITLECSQTMGHDKMYWYQQDPGMELHLIHYSYGVNSTEKGDLSSESTVSRIRTEHFPLTLESARPSHTSQYLCASSEWGTVTQETQYFGPGTRLLVL.

On this clonotype: Being one base from a much bigger clone, this may be a read error. Given the absence of the conserved phenylalanine or tryptophan at the CDR3 end, a read error is likely. V and J are TRBV12-3 or TRBV12-4 and TRBJ1-1; D gene unclear. Trimming took off 3 bases at V and 0 bases at J, with 8 bases between the two ends. CDR3 length: 14 residues. This CDR3 reads CASSLMPLNTEAFL. The CDR3 DNA sequence: TGTGCCAGCAGTTTGATGCCGTTGAACACTGAAGCTTTCCTT.

Note on this clonotype: A read error may account for a junction end that differs from germline. The DNA of the CDR3 is TGCAGCGTTGAAGTTCTGGGACAGACTACGCGGTATTTC. Protein: CSVEVLGQTTRYF. The chain recombines TRBV29-1 with TRBJ2-3; 7 bases fit TRBD1. Germline V lookup: CDR1 SQVTM, CDR2 ANQGSEA. The CDR3 runs 13 residues.

This clonotype was observed many times. The chain employs TRBV7-6 and TRBJ1-2; the D is unclear. The CDR3 runs to 13 residues. V lost 6 bases, J lost 0 bases, and 8 bases lay in between. Germline V lookup: CDR1 SGHVS, CDR2 FNYEAQ. Written as DNA, the CDR3 is TGTGCCAGCAGTTTAACGGCTAACTATGGCTACACCTTC. Its protein product is CASSLTANYGYTF.

In this sample, this clonotype turned up many times. The J gene is TRBJ2-7, the V gene TRBV20-1, with D hard to call. Trimming removed 5 bases from V and 3 bases from J, with 11 bases in between. The CDR3 spans 12 residues. CDR1 DFQATT and CDR2 SNEGSKA come from the germline V gene (reference sequence). The CDR3: CSAPGPNYEQYF. As DNA, the CDR3 is TGCAGTGCTCCAGGACCGAACTACGAGCAGTACTTC.

This clonotype was counted between two and nine times. The rearrangement links TRBV24-1 to TRBJ2-7; D uncertain. Deletions cut 7 bases from V and 3 bases from J, with 9 bases between. This CDR3 comprises 12 residues. The V gene's germline CDR1 is KGHDR and CDR2 SFDVKD. The CDR3 region is CATSDLDYEQYF. CDR3 DNA: TGTGCCACCAGCGACCTCGACTACGAGCAGTACTTC.

The sample holds many counts of this clonotype. The chain links TRBV7-9 to TRBJ2-7, with unresolved D. The CDR3 extends over 14 amino acids. V was shortened by 2 bases and J by 5 bases, with 13 bases between the two germline ends. Germline CDR1 and CDR2: SEHNR and FQNEAQ (reference sequence). CDR3 protein: CASSLIPSRDEQYF. The CDR3 DNA is TGTGCCAGCAGCTTAATCCCCTCCCGGGACGAGCAGTACTTC.